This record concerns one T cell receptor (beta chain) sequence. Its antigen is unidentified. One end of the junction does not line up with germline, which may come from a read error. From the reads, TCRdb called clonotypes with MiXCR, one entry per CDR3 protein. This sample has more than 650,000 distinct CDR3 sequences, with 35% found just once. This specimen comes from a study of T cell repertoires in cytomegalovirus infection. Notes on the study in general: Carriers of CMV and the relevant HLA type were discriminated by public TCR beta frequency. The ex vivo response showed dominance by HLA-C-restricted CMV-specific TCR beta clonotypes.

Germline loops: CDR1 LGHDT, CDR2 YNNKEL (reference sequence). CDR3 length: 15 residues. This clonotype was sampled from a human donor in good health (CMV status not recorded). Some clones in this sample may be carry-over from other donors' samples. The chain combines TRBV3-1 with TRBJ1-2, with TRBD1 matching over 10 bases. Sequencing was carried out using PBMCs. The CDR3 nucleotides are TGTGCCAGCAGCGCCCCCGGGACAGGGGTGCCCGGCTACCCCTTC. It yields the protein CASSAPGTGVPGYPF.